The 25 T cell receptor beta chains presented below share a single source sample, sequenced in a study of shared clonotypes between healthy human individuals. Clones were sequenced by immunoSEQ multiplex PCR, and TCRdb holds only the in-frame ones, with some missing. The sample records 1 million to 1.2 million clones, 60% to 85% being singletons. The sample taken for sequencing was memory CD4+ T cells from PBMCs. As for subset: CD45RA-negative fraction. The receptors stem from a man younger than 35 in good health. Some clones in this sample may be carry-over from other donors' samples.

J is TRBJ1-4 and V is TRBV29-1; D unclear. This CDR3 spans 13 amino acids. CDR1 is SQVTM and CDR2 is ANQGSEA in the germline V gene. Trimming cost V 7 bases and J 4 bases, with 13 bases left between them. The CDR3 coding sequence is TGCAGCGCCCTTAGCAGTCTTAATGAAAAACTGTTTTTT. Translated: CSALSSLNEKLFF.

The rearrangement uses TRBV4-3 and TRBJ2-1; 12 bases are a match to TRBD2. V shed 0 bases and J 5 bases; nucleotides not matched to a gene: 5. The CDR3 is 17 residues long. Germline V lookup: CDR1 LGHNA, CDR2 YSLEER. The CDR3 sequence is CASSQDAGLAGHNEQFF. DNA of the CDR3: TGCGCCAGCAGCCAAGATGCCGGACTAGCGGGGCACAATGAGCAGTTCTTC.

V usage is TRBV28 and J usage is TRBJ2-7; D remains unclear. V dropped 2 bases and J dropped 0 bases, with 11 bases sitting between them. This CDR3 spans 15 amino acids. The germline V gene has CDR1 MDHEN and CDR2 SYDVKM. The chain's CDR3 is CASSLGFSSSYEQYF. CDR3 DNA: TGTGCCAGCAGTTTAGGCTTTTCCAGCTCCTACGAGCAGTACTTC. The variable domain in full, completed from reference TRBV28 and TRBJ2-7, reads DVKVTQSSRYLVKRTGEKVFLECVQDMDHENMFWYRQDPGLGLRLIYFSYDVKMKEKGDIPEGYSVSREKKERFSLILESASTNQTSMYLCASSLGFSSSYEQYFGPGTRLTVT.

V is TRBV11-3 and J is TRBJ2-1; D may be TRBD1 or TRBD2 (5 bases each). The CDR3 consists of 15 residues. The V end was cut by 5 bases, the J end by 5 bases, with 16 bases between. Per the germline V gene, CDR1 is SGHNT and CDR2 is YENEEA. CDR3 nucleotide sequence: TGTGCCAGCAGCCCGGGGCAGGGAGAAAACAATGAGCAGTTCTTC. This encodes CASSPGQGENNEQFF.

In DNA, the CDR3 is TGTGCCATCAGTGAGTCGACCCTTAGCAATCAGCCCCAGCATTTT. Protein product: CAISESTLSNQPQHF. V and J are TRBV10-3 and TRBJ1-5, with no clear D. This CDR3 region has 15 residues. Germline-derived CDR1 and CDR2 are ENHRY and SYGVKD. Trimming pared 0 bases from V and 0 bases from J, leaving 6 bases between.

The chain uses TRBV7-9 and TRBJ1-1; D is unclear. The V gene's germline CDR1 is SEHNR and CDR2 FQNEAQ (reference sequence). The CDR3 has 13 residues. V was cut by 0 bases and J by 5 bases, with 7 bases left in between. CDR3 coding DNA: TGTGCCAGCAGCTTAGCATTGTATACTGAAGCTTTCTTT. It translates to CASSLALYTEAFF. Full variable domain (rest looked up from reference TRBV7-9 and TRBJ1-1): DTGVSQNPRHKITKRGQNVTFRCDPISEHNRLYWYRQTLGQGPEFLTYFQNEAQLEKSRLLSDRFSAERPKGSFSTLEIQRTEQGDSAMYLCASSLALYTEAFFGQGTRLTVV.

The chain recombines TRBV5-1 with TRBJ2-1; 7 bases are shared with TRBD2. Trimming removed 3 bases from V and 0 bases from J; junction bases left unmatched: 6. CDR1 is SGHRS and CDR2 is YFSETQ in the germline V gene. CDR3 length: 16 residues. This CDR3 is CASSWVGGSSYNEQFF. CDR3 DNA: TGCGCCAGCAGCTGGGTGGGAGGGAGCTCCTACAATGAGCAGTTCTTC.

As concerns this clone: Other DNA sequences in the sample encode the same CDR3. The CDR3, as DNA: TGTGCCAGCAGCTTAGTACAAGGCTCCTACAATGAGCAGTTCTTC. Translated, it gives CASSLVQGSYNEQFF. V and J are TRBV7-2 and TRBJ2-1; D is unresolved. V was shortened by 1 base and J by 0 bases, with 7 bases between the two germline ends. This CDR3 has 15 amino acids. Germline-derived CDR1 and CDR2 are SGHTA and FQGNSA.

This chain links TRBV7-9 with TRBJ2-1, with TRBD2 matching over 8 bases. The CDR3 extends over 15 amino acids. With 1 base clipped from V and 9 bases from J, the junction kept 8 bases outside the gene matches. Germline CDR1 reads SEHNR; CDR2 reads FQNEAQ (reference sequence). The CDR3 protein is CASSLGSGSGGEQFF. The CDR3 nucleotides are TGTGCCAGCAGCTTAGGGAGCGGGAGCGGGGGTGAGCAGTTCTTC.

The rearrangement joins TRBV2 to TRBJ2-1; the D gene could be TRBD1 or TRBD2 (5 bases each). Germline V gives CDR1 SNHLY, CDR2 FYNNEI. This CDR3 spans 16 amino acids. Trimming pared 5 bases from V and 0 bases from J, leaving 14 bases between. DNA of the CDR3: TGTGCCAGCAGTAGGGACCCCGCCCGCTCCTACAATGAGCAGTTCTTC. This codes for CASSRDPARSYNEQFF.

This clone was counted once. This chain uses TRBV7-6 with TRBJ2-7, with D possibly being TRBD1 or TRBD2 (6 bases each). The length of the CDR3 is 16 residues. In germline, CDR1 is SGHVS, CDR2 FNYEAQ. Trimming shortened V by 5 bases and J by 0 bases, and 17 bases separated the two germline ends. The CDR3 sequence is CASSQQGGAVSYEQYF. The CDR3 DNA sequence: TGTGCCAGCAGCCAACAGGGCGGGGCGGTCTCCTACGAGCAGTACTTC.

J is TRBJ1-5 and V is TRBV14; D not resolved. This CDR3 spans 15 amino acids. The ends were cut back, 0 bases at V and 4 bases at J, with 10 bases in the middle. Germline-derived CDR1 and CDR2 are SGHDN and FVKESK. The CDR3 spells CASSQDVGWNQPQHF. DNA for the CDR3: TGTGCCAGCAGCCAAGATGTAGGGTGGAATCAGCCCCAGCATTTT.

The CDR3 DNA is TGTGCCAGCAGCCGACAGCATTCTGGGGCCAACGTCCTGACTTTC. This gives the protein CASSRQHSGANVLTF. The V and J genes are TRBV5-6 and TRBJ2-6, with D maybe TRBD1 (5 bases). In germline, CDR1 is SGHDT, CDR2 YYEEEE. V lost 4 bases to trimming and J lost 1 base, with 9 bases between them. The CDR3 contains 15 residues.

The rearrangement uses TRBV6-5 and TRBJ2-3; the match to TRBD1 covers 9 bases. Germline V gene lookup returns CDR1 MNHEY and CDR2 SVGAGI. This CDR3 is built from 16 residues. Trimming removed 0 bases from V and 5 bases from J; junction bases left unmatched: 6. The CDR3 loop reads CASSYSTQGARDTQYF. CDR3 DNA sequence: TGTGCCAGCAGTTACTCGACACAGGGGGCCAGAGATACGCAGTATTTT.

CDR3 nucleotide sequence: TGTGCCAGTCTAGCGGGAGGGCCAGGGAAAAAGAGATACGCAGTGCGACAGTATTTT. It yields the protein CASLAGGPGKKRYAVRQYF. This chain connects TRBV28 to TRBJ2-3; 12 bases are shared with TRBD2. Germline CDR1 and CDR2: MDHEN and SYDVKM. Losses at the gene ends were 9 bases for V and 12 bases for J; bases not matched to a gene: 28. CDR3 length: 19 residues.

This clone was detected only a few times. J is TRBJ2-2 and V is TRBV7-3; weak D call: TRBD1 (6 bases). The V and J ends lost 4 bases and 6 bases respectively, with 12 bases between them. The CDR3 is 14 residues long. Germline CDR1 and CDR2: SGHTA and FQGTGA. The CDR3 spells CASSSSQGSGELFF. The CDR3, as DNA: TGTGCCAGCAGCTCGTCACAGGGATCCGGGGAGCTGTTTTTT.

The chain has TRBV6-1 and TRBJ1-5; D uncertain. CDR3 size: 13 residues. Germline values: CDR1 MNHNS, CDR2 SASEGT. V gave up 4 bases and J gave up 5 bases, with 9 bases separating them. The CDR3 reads CASSASEDQPQHF. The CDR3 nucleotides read TGTGCCAGCAGTGCTTCAGAGGATCAGCCCCAGCATTTT.

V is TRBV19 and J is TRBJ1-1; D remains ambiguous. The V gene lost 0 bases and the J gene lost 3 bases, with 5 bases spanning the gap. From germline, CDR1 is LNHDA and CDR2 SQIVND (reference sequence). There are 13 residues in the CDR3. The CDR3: CASSIDGYTEAFF. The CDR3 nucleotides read TGTGCCAGTAGTATAGATGGTTACACTGAAGCTTTCTTT.

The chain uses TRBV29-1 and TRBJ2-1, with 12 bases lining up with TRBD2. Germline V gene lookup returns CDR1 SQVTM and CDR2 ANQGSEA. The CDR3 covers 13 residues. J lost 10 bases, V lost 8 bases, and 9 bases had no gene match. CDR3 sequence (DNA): TGCAGCACCCGACTAGCGGGAGTTAACGAGCAGTTCTTC. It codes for CSTRLAGVNEQFF.

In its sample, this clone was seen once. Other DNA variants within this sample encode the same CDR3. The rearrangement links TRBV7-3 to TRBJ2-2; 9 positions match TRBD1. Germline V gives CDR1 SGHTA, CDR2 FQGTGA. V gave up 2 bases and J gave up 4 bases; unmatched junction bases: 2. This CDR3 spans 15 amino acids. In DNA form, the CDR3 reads TGTGCCAGCAGCTTAGGGACAGGGACCACCGGGGAGCTGTTTTTT. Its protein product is CASSLGTGTTGELFF.

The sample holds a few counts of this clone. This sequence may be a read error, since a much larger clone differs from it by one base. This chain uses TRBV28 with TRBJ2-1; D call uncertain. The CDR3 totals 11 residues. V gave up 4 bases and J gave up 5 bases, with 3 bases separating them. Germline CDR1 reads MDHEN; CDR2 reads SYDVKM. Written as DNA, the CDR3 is TGTGCCAGCAGTTCAAACAATGAGCAGTTCTTC. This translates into CASSSNNEQFF.

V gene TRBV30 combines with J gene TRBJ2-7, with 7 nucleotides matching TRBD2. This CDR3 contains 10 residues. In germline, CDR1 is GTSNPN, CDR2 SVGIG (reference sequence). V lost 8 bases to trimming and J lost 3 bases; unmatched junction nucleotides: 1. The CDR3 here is CATGGYEQYF. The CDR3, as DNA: TGTGCCACGGGAGGCTACGAGCAGTACTTC.

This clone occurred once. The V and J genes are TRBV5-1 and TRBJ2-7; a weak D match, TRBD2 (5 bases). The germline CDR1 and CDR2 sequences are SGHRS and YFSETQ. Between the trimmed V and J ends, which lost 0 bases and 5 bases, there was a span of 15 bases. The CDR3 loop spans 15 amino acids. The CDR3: CASSLVGTGWNEQYF. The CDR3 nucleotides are TGCGCCAGCAGCTTGGTGGGTACGGGGTGGAACGAGCAGTACTTC.

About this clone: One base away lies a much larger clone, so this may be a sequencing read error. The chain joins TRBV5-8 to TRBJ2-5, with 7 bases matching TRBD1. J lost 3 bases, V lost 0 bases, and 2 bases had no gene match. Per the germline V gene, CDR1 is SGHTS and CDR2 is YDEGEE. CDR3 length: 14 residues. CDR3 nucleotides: TGTGCCAGCAGCTTGGGGCAGGGGGAAGAGACCCAGTACTTC. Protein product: CASSLGQGEETQYF.

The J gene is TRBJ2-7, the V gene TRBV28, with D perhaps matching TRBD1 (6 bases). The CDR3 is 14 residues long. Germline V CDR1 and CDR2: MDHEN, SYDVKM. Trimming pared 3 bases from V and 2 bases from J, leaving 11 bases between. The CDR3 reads CASSLKRDTYEQYF. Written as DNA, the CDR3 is TGTGCCAGCAGTTTGAAAAGGGACACCTACGAGCAGTACTTC.